The 15 T cell receptor beta chains below were found in one sample sequenced in a study of blood T cell repertoires in COVID-19. The table came from immunoSEQ multiplex PCR; TCRdb's copy has only in-frame clones and leaves some out. Of some 200,000 clones in the sample, roughly 88% were seen once. Specimen: peripheral blood. Receptor source: a man aged 45 to 65 with COVID-19, enrolled during active disease.

The chain is built from TRBV2 and TRBJ1-5; 8 nucleotides align to TRBD1. The V segment lost 8 bases and the J segment 2 bases; nucleotides outside the gene matches: 5. From germline, CDR1 is SNHLY and CDR2 FYNNEI. This CDR3 has 14 amino acids. The CDR3 sequence: CASGLTGGNQPQHF. Written as DNA, the CDR3 is TGTGCCAGCGGCCTGACAGGGGGCAATCAGCCCCAGCATTTT.

The chain has TRBV24-1 and TRBJ2-7; tentatively, D is TRBD1 (6 bases). The V and J ends lost 11 bases and 3 bases respectively, with 16 bases between them. The CDR3 is made up of 13 amino acids. The germline gives CDR1 KGHDR, CDR2 SFDVKD. This CDR3 is CAKKGEYFYEQYF. The CDR3 bases are TGTGCCAAGAAGGGGGAATATTTCTACGAGCAGTACTTC.

This chain uses TRBV10-3 with TRBJ2-3; 15 bases are a match to TRBD2. The V gene end was trimmed by 10 bases and the J gene end by 4 bases; junction bases not matched to a gene: 9. The CDR3 runs to 16 residues. Germline-derived CDR1 and CDR2 are ENHRY and SYGVKD. Written as DNA, the CDR3 is TGTGCCACCGAGACAGGGACTAGCGGGGGGCCAGATACGCAGTATTTT. This codes for CATETGTSGGPDTQYF.

In DNA form, the CDR3 reads TGTGCCAGCTCCCCAAACGAGGGAATTGGTGAAAAACTGTTTTTT. Its translation: CASSPNEGIGEKLFF. This chain joins TRBV18 and TRBJ1-4; D is undetermined. This CDR3 comprises 15 residues. With 6 bases removed from V and 7 bases from J, the gap between germline ends came to 18 bases. Per germline, CDR1 KGHSH and CDR2 LQKENI.

This chain joins TRBV4-3 and TRBJ2-1; 7 bases line up with TRBD1. The CDR3 consists of 16 residues. V trimming: 4 bases; J trimming: 1 base; junction bases outside the gene matches: 7. Germline CDR1 LGHNA, CDR2 YSLEER. In nucleotides, the CDR3 is TGCGCCAGCAGCCTCGCGACAGGGCAATCCTACAATGAGCAGTTCTTC. Translated, it gives CASSLATGQSYNEQFF.

The chain couples TRBV7-9 to TRBJ2-3; 7 bases are a match to TRBD2. Losses at the gene ends were 1 base for V and 0 bases for J; bases not matched to a gene: 7. Germline V lookup: CDR1 SEHNR, CDR2 FQNEAQ (reference sequence). The CDR3 totals 17 residues. This CDR3 is CASSLGSSGPSTDTQYF. The CDR3 nucleotides read TGTGCCAGCAGCTTAGGGAGTAGCGGGCCTAGCACAGATACGCAGTATTTT.

The chain carries TRBV11-2 and TRBJ1-2, with D tentatively TRBD1 (5 bases). Looked up from germline, CDR1 is SGHAT and CDR2 is FQNNGV. The germline V and J ends were trimmed by 5 bases and 10 bases, with 14 bases remaining between them. The CDR3 spans 12 residues. CDR3 in amino acids: CASSEIRDVYTF. The CDR3 DNA sequence: TGTGCCAGCAGCGAGATCAGGGATGTCTACACCTTC.

The V and J genes are TRBV3-1 (or the pseudogene TRBV3-2) and TRBJ1-1; 9 bases align to TRBD1. This CDR3 has 15 amino acids. Unmatched junction bases numbered 6, after V lost 1 base and J lost 6 bases. Germline CDR1 and CDR2: LGHDT and YNNKEL (reference sequence). The CDR3 sequence is CASSQAQGAIAEAFF. CDR3 coding DNA: TGTGCCAGCAGCCAAGCACAGGGGGCGATCGCTGAAGCTTTCTTT.

V gene TRBV5-4 combines with J gene TRBJ1-2; 10 nucleotides align to TRBD1. CDR3 length: 15 residues. Germline trimming cut 3 bases from V and 5 bases from J; bases unmatched to any gene: 7. Germline V CDR1 and CDR2: SGHNT, YYREEE (reference sequence). CDR3 in amino acids: CASSYDRGPRYGYTF. The CDR3, as DNA: TGTGCCAGCAGCTACGACAGGGGGCCACGGTATGGCTACACCTTC.

V and J are TRBV7-2 and TRBJ2-7, with 8 positions matching TRBD2. This CDR3 has 19 residues. Germline lookup yields CDR1 SGHTA and CDR2 FQGNSA. V lost 0 bases and J lost 6; bases outside the gene matches: 19. The CDR3 reads CASSLAPRSRTSTFGEQYF. DNA for the CDR3: TGTGCCAGCAGCTTAGCCCCTAGAAGTCGGACTAGCACCTTCGGCGAGCAGTACTTC. The complete variable domain, with remaining parts taken from reference TRBV7-2 and TRBJ2-7, reads GAGVSQSPSNKVTEKGKDVELRCDPISGHTALYWYRQSLGQGLEFLIYFQGNSAPDKSGLPSDRFSAERTGGSVSTLTIQRTQQEDSAVYLCASSLAPRSRTSTFGEQYFGPGTRLTVT.

The chain recombines TRBV24-1 with TRBJ2-5; D remains unclear. The CDR3 covers 15 residues. V was trimmed by 0 bases and J by 1 base, leaving 8 bases between them. CDR1 and CDR2 (germline): KGHDR, SFDVKD. CDR3 protein: CATSDLELTQETQYF. The DNA for the CDR3 is TGTGCCACCAGTGATTTGGAGCTAACCCAAGAGACCCAGTACTTC.

The chain carries TRBV6-5 and TRBJ1-1; TRBD1 agrees at 8 bases. This CDR3 is 14 amino acids long. The J segment lost 10 bases and the V segment lost 5 bases, leaving 12 bases of the junction unmatched. Germline values: CDR1 MNHEY, CDR2 SVGAGI. CDR3 loop: CASSRRTGFEVAFF. CDR3 DNA: TGTGCCAGCAGTCGCCGGACAGGGTTTGAAGTAGCTTTCTTT.

This clone was seen a handful of times. V is TRBV19 and J is TRBJ1-1; D gene uncertain. V lost 7 bases and J 2 bases, leaving 14 bases between the germline ends. The CDR3 is 14 amino acids. Germline lookup yields CDR1 LNHDA and CDR2 SQIVND (reference sequence). The CDR3 DNA reads as TGTGCCAGTATCTCGGGGTTTCATAACACTGAAGCTTTCTTT. Encoded protein: CASISGFHNTEAFF.

This clone showed up just a few times. The rearrangement joins TRBV7-8 to TRBJ1-4, with D tentatively TRBD1 (6 bases). V lost 5 bases to trimming and J lost 5 bases, with 15 bases between them. The CDR3 contains 15 residues. CDR1 and CDR2 from the germline V gene are SGHVS and FQNEAQ. The chain's CDR3 is CASSQQQGSNEKLFF. The CDR3 DNA follows: TGTGCCAGCAGCCAGCAACAGGGATCCAATGAAAAACTGTTTTTT.

The V gene is TRBV15, the J gene TRBJ2-3; TRBD1 matches 9 bases. V lost 2 bases, J lost 1 base, and 4 bases stayed unmatched. The CDR3 runs 16 residues. CDR1 and CDR2 from the germline V gene are LNHNV and YYDKDF (reference sequence). CDR3 region: CATSRRGQGGTDTQYF. The CDR3 DNA follows: TGTGCCACCAGCAGAAGGGGACAGGGCGGCACAGATACGCAGTATTTT. Drawing the rest from reference TRBV15 and TRBJ2-3, the complete variable domain is DAMVIQNPRYQVTQFGKPVTLSCSQTLNHNVMYWYQQKSSQAPKLLFHYYDKDFNNEADTPDNFQSRRPNTSFCFLDIRSPGLGDTAMYLCATSRRGQGGTDTQYFGPGTRLTVL.